This TCR beta chain was sequenced for a study of identifying expanded T cells in peripheral blood. Notes on the study in general: Across healthy donors, higher total template counts meant significantly greater approximately 2-week count variance.

In regard to this clone: Its antigen is undetermined.

Healthy donors had no documented immune events, such as infections, while sampled. Libraries were prepared by immunoSEQ multiplex PCR; TCRdb keeps only in-frame clonotypes and omits some of them. The repertoire holds more than 85,000 clones, with more than 70% as singletons. The CDR3 totals 13 residues. Trimming shortened V by 6 bases and J by 1 base, and 9 bases separated the two germline ends. Germline CDR1 is LGHNT and CDR2 is FRNRAP. The V and J genes are TRBV12-5 and TRBJ1-1; a possible D gene is TRBD1 (6 bases). The receptor's source is a person aged 18-70 years in good health. The material sequenced was blood. The CDR3 DNA sequence: TGTGCTAGTGGAAGACAGGCGAACACTGAAGCTTTCTTT. Translating gives CASGRQANTEAFF.